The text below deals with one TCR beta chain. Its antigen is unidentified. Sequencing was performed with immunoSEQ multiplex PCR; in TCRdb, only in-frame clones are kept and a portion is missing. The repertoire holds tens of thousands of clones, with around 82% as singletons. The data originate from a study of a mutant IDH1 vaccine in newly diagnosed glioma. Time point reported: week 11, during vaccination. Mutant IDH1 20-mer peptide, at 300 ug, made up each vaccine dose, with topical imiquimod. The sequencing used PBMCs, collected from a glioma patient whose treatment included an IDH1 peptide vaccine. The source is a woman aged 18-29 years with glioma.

The CDR3 here is CASIYRSGNTIYF. The CDR3 DNA is TGTGCCAGCATATACAGGTCAGGAAACACCATATATTTT. The V gene is TRBV5-6, the J gene TRBJ1-3; tentatively, D is TRBD1 (5 bases). The CDR3 spans 13 residues. Germline values: CDR1 SGHDT, CDR2 YYEEEE. Trimming left V 6 bases short and J 4 bases short, with 11 bases between.